This TCR beta chain appears in the sequencing data of a study of blood T cell repertoires in COVID-19. About the research overall: The United States, Italy and Spain supplied acute and convalescent COVID-19 samples. Nucleic acid was either cDNA or gDNA, and it came from T cells, B-cell-depleted T cells, or PBMCs.

The CDR3 consists of 17 residues. Germline CDR1 is MDHEN and CDR2 is SYDVKM. Losses at the gene ends were 3 bases for V and 2 bases for J; bases not matched to a gene: 11. This clone is a singleton in its sample. In the original workflow: Amplified reference gene primers provided the basis for estimating nucleated cell counts. The table came from immunoSEQ multiplex PCR; TCRdb's copy has only in-frame clones and leaves some out. The V and J calls and clone size are taken from that table; D and trimming were inferred from the DNA. The repertoire consists of approximately 290,000 clones, with approximately 84% occurring once and the leading ten covering 15% to 17%.

This sequence joins TRBV28 and TRBJ2-7, with 9 bases matching TRBD1. The sequenced material came from peripheral blood. The TCR was taken from a person aged 65 to 79 with COVID-19, enrolled during active disease. The CDR3 sequence: CASSLTDRGDRAYEQYF. Here the CDR3 DNA reads TGTGCCAGCAGTTTGACCGACAGGGGGGATCGGGCCTACGAGCAGTACTTC.